The 26 T cell receptor beta chains below all came from one sample that was sequenced in a study of T cell repertoires in cytomegalovirus infection. TCRdb re-derived calls from the reads in MiXCR, one entry per CDR3 protein. The sample has some 220,000 distinct CDR3 sequences; around 12% are singletons. Sequences were obtained from PBMCs. These receptor sequences come from a human donor in good health (CMV status not recorded). Some clones in this sample may be carry-over from other donors' samples.

This clonotype was counted ten times or more. The chain links TRBV29-1 to TRBJ2-5; 8 positions match TRBD2. The germline CDR1 and CDR2 sequences are SQVTM and ANQGSEA. The CDR3 consists of 13 residues. With 5 bases clipped from V and 3 bases from J, the junction kept 5 bases outside the gene matches. Written as DNA, the CDR3 is TGCAGCGTTCTTACTAGCGGAGAAGAGACCCAGTACTTC. This sequence encodes CSVLTSGEETQYF.

The chain is built from TRBV6-8 and TRBJ1-1; a possible D gene is TRBD1 (5 bases). Germline lookup yields CDR1 MNHGY and CDR2 SAAAGT. The CDR3 runs to 14 residues. Trimming took 1 base from V and 8 from J, leaving 14 bases between them. For the CDR3, the DNA is TGTGCCAGCAGTTACTACGGGGGACGCGGGGAAGCTTTCTTT. Translating it yields CASSYYGGRGEAFF.

The chain recombines TRBV2 with TRBJ2-1; D perhaps matches TRBD1 (6 bases). The length of the CDR3 is 17 residues. Trimming removed 0 bases from V and 4 bases from J, with 16 bases in between. Per germline, CDR1 SNHLY and CDR2 FYNNEI. The chain's CDR3 is CASSEASLSQGYNEQFF. The CDR3 nucleotides read TGTGCCAGCAGTGAAGCGAGCCTCTCCCAGGGGTACAATGAGCAGTTCTTC.

This clonotype came up a few times. This sequence joins TRBV5-4 and TRBJ2-1, with no clear D. Trimming stripped 2 bases from V and 6 bases from J, with 12 bases between. Germline V lookup: CDR1 SGHNT, CDR2 YYREEE (reference sequence). The CDR3 contains 14 residues. CDR3 loop: CASSFDPRANEQFF. CDR3 DNA sequence: TGTGCCAGCAGCTTCGACCCTAGGGCCAATGAGCAGTTCTTC.

The chain joins TRBV20-1 to TRBJ2-5; 9 nucleotides line up with TRBD1. The CDR3 is 16 amino acids. The V and J ends lost 6 bases and 0 bases, in that order; junction bases with no gene match: 11. Germline V CDR1 and CDR2: DFQATT, SNEGSKA (reference sequence). CDR3 region: CSAPLRTGVYQETQYF. The CDR3 coding sequence is TGCAGTGCCCCACTCAGGACAGGGGTATACCAAGAGACCCAGTACTTC.

This clonotype was recorded at least ten times. As DNA, the CDR3 is TGTGCCAGCAGTTCGTCAGGGAATGAGCAGTTCTTC. Translated: CASSSSGNEQFF. The chain has TRBV28 and TRBJ2-1, with D possibly being TRBD1 (5 bases). CDR3 length equals 12 residues. Germline CDR1 reads MDHEN; CDR2 reads SYDVKM. V was clipped by 4 bases and J by 7 bases, with 8 bases between them.

This clonotype was picked up many times. The rearrangement joins TRBV14 to TRBJ2-7; D not certain. The CDR3 contains 11 residues. CDR1 is SGHDN, CDR2 FVKESK, per germline. V lost 0 bases to trimming and J lost 4 bases, with 1 base between them. Here the CDR3 DNA reads TGTGCCAGCAGCCAAGATTACGAGCAGTACTTC. Protein: CASSQDYEQYF.

This clonotype has at least ten counts. The chain joins TRBV24-1 to TRBJ1-1, with D perhaps matching TRBD1 (6 bases). The CDR3 loop spans 17 amino acids. Trimming took 4 bases from V and 1 from J, leaving 18 bases between them. Looked up from germline, CDR1 is KGHDR and CDR2 is SFDVKD. CDR3 nucleotide sequence: TGTGCCACCAGTGACCCTACGACAGGCAGAGAGAACACTGAAGCTTTCTTT. Amino acid sequence: CATSDPTTGRENTEAFF.

This clonotype was picked up many times. V is TRBV7-3 and J is TRBJ2-1, with 7 bases aligning to TRBD2. Trimming cost V 5 bases and J 1 base; bases outside gene matches: 8. The CDR3 is 16 amino acids. CDR1 and CDR2 from the germline V gene are SGHTA and FQGTGA. The CDR3 nucleotides are TGTGCCAGCAGCCTAGTTGGGGGGGGTTCCTACAATGAGCAGTTCTTC. Translation gives CASSLVGGGSYNEQFF.

The chain combines TRBV11-1 with TRBJ2-1, with no clear D. Trimming pared 2 bases from V and 7 bases from J, leaving 18 bases between. The CDR3 totals 16 residues. The germline CDR1 and CDR2 sequences are SGHAT and FQDESV (reference sequence). This CDR3 reads CASSLLVRVPGNEQFF. The CDR3 DNA follows: TGTGCCAGCAGCTTACTTGTCCGGGTACCCGGTAATGAGCAGTTCTTC.

This clonotype turned up a few times. This chain links TRBV20-1 with TRBJ2-7; TRBD1 or TRBD2 may be the D gene (5 bases each). The V gene lost 3 bases and the J gene lost 6 bases, with 9 bases spanning the gap. The CDR3 is made up of 11 amino acids. The germline V gene encodes CDR1 DFQATT and CDR2 SNEGSKA (reference sequence). CDR3: CSASRAGEQYF. CDR3 coding DNA: TGCAGTGCTAGCAGGGCGGGCGAGCAGTACTTC.

Many counts were recorded for this clonotype. The genes are TRBV12-3 or TRBV12-4 and TRBJ2-7; the match to TRBD2 covers 8 bases. With 6 bases clipped from V and 9 bases from J, the junction kept 7 bases outside the gene matches. CDR3 length: 12 residues. The CDR3, as DNA: TGTGCCAGCAGGAGCGGGAGCCTTGGGCAGTACTTC. The encoded protein is CASRSGSLGQYF.

This clonotype was seen at least ten times. CDR3 nucleotide sequence: TGTGCCAGCAGCTTCCGACTAGCGGGCCGCACCGGGGAGCTGTTTTTT. It encodes CASSFRLAGRTGELFF. J is TRBJ2-2 and V is TRBV7-2, with 10 bases identical to TRBD2. Germline V CDR1 and CDR2: SGHTA, FQGNSA. V shed 3 bases and J 4 bases; nucleotides not matched to a gene: 5. CDR3 length: 16 residues.

The chain is built from TRBV19 and TRBJ2-2, with 7 bases fitting TRBD2. Looked up from germline, CDR1 is LNHDA and CDR2 is SQIVND (reference sequence). CDR3 length: 17 residues. Trimming cost V 5 bases and J 1 base; bases outside gene matches: 10. CDR3 DNA sequence: TGTGCCAGTAGTTCCTTAAGGGAGCGGGGGAACACCGGGGAGCTGTTTTTT. Translation: CASSSLRERGNTGELFF. The full variable domain, completed using reference TRBV19 and TRBJ2-2, is DGGITQSPKYLFRKEGQNVTLSCEQNLNHDAMYWYRQDPGQGLRLIYYSQIVNDFQKGDIAEGYSVSREKKESFPLTVTSAQKNPTAFYLCASSSLRERGNTGELFFGEGSRLTVL.

This clonotype was counted between two and nine times. The chain combines TRBV6-5 with TRBJ2-6; D unresolved. The CDR3 has 16 amino acids. V was clipped by 0 bases and J by 0 bases, with 6 bases between them. Per the germline V gene, CDR1 is MNHEY and CDR2 is SVGAGI. This CDR3 is CASSYSMSSGANVLTF. The CDR3, as DNA: TGTGCCAGCAGTTACTCGATGAGCTCTGGGGCCAACGTCCTGACTTTC.

The rearrangement links TRBV6-2 or TRBV6-3 to TRBJ2-5; 8 bases agree with TRBD1. This CDR3 contains 14 residues. Germline V gene sequence: CDR1 MNHEY, CDR2 SVGEGT. J lost 4 bases, V lost 8 bases, and 9 bases had no gene match. CDR3 sequence: CASRSSGGAETQYF. As DNA, the CDR3 is TGTGCCAGCCGATCCTCAGGGGGCGCAGAGACCCAGTACTTC.

The genes are TRBV15 and TRBJ1-1, with 8 bases matching TRBD1. The CDR3 has 16 amino acids. CDR1 is LNHNV, CDR2 YYDKDF, per germline (reference sequence). V shed 5 bases and J 6 bases; nucleotides not matched to a gene: 14. CDR3 nucleotides: TGTGCCACCAGCGGTCCCTGGACAGGGAGAGGGCCTGAAGCTTTCTTT. Encoded protein: CATSGPWTGRGPEAFF.

This clonotype was counted many times. The chain uses TRBV6-2 or TRBV6-3 and TRBJ2-2, with 10 bases matching TRBD2. This CDR3 region has 15 residues. V trimming: 7 bases; J trimming: 5 bases; junction bases outside the gene matches: 7. Germline V CDR1 and CDR2: MNHEY, SVGEGT. CDR3 loop: CASKKAGGPTGELFF. The CDR3 DNA reads TGTGCCAGCAAAAAAGCGGGGGGGCCGACCGGGGAGCTGTTTTTT.

This clonotype was observed a few times. This sequence joins TRBV7-2 and TRBJ2-7, with D maybe TRBD1 (5 bases). The CDR3 extends over 15 amino acids. V lost 0 bases to trimming and J lost 2 bases, with 11 bases between them. From germline, CDR1 is SGHTA and CDR2 FQGNSA. The DNA of the CDR3 is TGTGCCAGCAGCTTAGCTTCGCAGGGTCCCTACGAGCAGTACTTC. Amino acids: CASSLASQGPYEQYF.

The sample holds a few counts of this clonotype. J is TRBJ2-1 and V is TRBV6-1; no clear D gene. Between the trimmed V and J ends, which lost 10 bases and 4 bases, there was a span of 14 bases. This CDR3 has 13 amino acids. Germline V gene sequence: CDR1 MNHNS, CDR2 SASEGT. This CDR3 is CAISESSYNEQFF. The CDR3, as DNA: TGTGCCATCTCAGAGTCCTCTTACAATGAGCAGTTCTTC.

This clonotype has only a few counts. V gene TRBV2 combines with J gene TRBJ1-2; no firm D call. CDR1 is SNHLY and CDR2 is FYNNEI in the germline V gene. The CDR3 runs to 11 residues. The V and J ends lost 7 bases and 1 base respectively, with 4 bases between them. The chain's CDR3 is CASNVNYGYTF. The CDR3 DNA sequence: TGTGCCAGCAACGTTAACTATGGCTACACCTTC.

This clonotype was seen only a few times. This CDR3 reads CASSRAGTSYNEQFF. The CDR3 DNA sequence: TGTGCCAGCAGTCGCGCCGGGACTTCCTACAATGAGCAGTTCTTC. This chain joins TRBV6-8 and TRBJ2-1; TRBD2 might be the D (6 bases). There are 15 residues in the CDR3. V lost 5 bases, J lost 1 base, and 12 bases lay in between. Germline CDR1 MNHGY, CDR2 SAAAGT.

This clonotype occurred many times. This chain connects TRBV24-1 to TRBJ2-1; tentatively, D is TRBD1 (6 bases). V lost 2 bases and J 6 bases, leaving 16 bases between the germline ends. This CDR3 contains 16 residues. In germline, CDR1 is KGHDR, CDR2 SFDVKD. CDR3 DNA: TGTGCCACCAGTGATTCCGGACAGCCCCTGGTCAATGAGCAGTTCTTC. Translating it yields CATSDSGQPLVNEQFF.

Note on this clonotype: A read error may be the cause here, since a much bigger clone is one base away. V usage is TRBV28 and J usage is TRBJ1-5; D gene ambiguous. The CDR3 totals 15 residues. Trimming left V 6 bases short and J 3 bases short, with 15 bases between. Per the germline V gene, CDR1 is MDHEN and CDR2 is SYDVKM. The CDR3 sequence: CASSSSFSANQPQHF. The CDR3 DNA reads as TGTGCCAGCAGCTCAAGTTTTTCGGCCAATCAGCCCCAGCATTTT.

This clonotype has ten or more counts. This chain links TRBV7-2 with TRBJ2-7; tentatively, D is TRBD2 (6 bases). Germline CDR1 is SGHTA and CDR2 is FQGNSA. The CDR3 is 16 residues long. V was pared by 5 bases and J by 0 bases, with 17 bases between. The CDR3 sequence is CASSPNSGRGSYEQYF. The CDR3 coding sequence is TGTGCCAGCAGCCCCAACAGTGGGCGGGGCTCCTACGAGCAGTACTTC.

V usage is TRBV29-1 and J usage is TRBJ2-3; 8 bases map to TRBD1. V shed 6 bases and J 6 bases; nucleotides not matched to a gene: 14. Germline CDR1 reads SQVTM; CDR2 reads ANQGSEA. The CDR3 has 15 residues. In nucleotides, the CDR3 is TGCAGCGTCTCCAGAGGCAGGGGGCGCGGGGATACGCAGTATTTT. It is translated as CSVSRGRGRGDTQYF.